This TCR beta chain was retrieved from a study of T-cell memory formation after mild COVID-19. The germline V gene encodes CDR1 SGHRS and CDR2 YFSETQ. The length of the CDR3 is 13 residues. V was clipped by 2 bases and J by 5 bases, with 11 bases between them. TCRdb reprocessed the 5' RACE reads via MiXCR and lists one record per CDR3 protein. The sample records about 400,000 distinct CDR3 sequences, 20% to 25% being singletons. There are a few counts of this clonotype. The clonotype originates from an adult woman who had mild COVID-19 (a few samples of this study predate the infection). Cell type and time point are not known. V usage is TRBV5-1 and J usage is TRBJ2-7; D not certain. The source material was PBMCs or a T cell subset sorted from them (not recorded which). Written as DNA, the CDR3 is TGCGCCAGCAGCTTTGGAACAATCAACGAGCAGTACTTC. It is translated as CASSFGTINEQYF. Complete variable domain (other parts from reference TRBV5-1 and TRBJ2-7): KAGVTQTPRYLIKTRGQQVTLSCSPISGHRSVSWYQQTPGQGLQFLFEYFSETQRNKGNFPGRFSGRQFSNSRSEMNVSTLELGDSALYLCASSFGTINEQYFGPGTRLTVT.